This T cell receptor (delta chain) was sequenced during a study of gamma-delta chains in newborns, infants, children. Background on the study: Innate gammadelta T cells reportedly expand polyclonally right after birth, driven by microbial exposure, per the title.

Germline lookup yields CDR1 GEAIGNYY and CDR2 EKD. With V trimmed by 1 base and J by 4 bases, 7 bases remained unmatched. The CDR3 is 17 residues long. TCRdb reran clone calling via CATT on the reads. Of roughly 9,900 delta-chain clones listed, roughly 9% are singletons. The sample taken for sequencing was blood. The chain recombines TRDV2 with TRDJ2; 11 nucleotides line up with TRDD3. The source of this sequence is a child who was a newborn, infant or young child, either healthy, febrile or measles-vaccinated (not recorded which). CDR3: CACDTLSGGYSTAQLFF. CDR3 nucleotides: TGTGCCTGTGACACGCTTTCTGGGGGATACTCGACAGCACAACTCTTCTTT.